Sequencing of this T cell receptor (beta chain) was carried out in a study of persistence of HIV-infected CD4 T cells. Turning to the study itself: Suppressive ART had lasted a median of roughly eight years. Study results and limitations: Degenerate expanded CDR3beta sequences were enriched among CMV- and Gag-responding cells.

This was the immunoSEQ version 4 assay in survey mode. Here immunoSEQ multiplex PCR was the method, and the copy in TCRdb shows in-frame clones only, minus some. The repertoire holds fewer than 20,000 clones, with 75% to 85% as singletons. A word on this clone: What it recognizes is unknown.

V gave up 4 bases and J gave up 6 bases; unmatched junction bases: 5. The germline V gene has CDR1 LGHDT and CDR2 YNNKEL (reference sequence). CDR3 size: 14 residues. Lysates of CMV-infected fibroblasts at 8 to 10 ug/mL stimulated these cells. Sorting of responding CD4+ T cells relied on upregulated CD40 ligand together with CD69. The input for sequencing was CD4+ T cells sorted from PBMCs after approximately 19-hour stimulation, taken from a patient who received antiretroviral therapy. The chain recombines TRBV3-1 (or the pseudogene TRBV3-2) with TRBJ1-2; 10 nucleotides agree with TRBD1. This TCR derives from an adult man with HIV who was CMV-seropositive. The CDR3 DNA follows: TGTGCCAGCAGCCGCGGGACAGGGGCTAATGGCTACACCTTC. Its protein is CASSRGTGANGYTF.